One sample yielded the 10 T cell receptor beta chains listed below, sequenced in a study of Tregs in tolerant kidney transplant recipients. Libraries were prepared by immunoSEQ multiplex PCR; TCRdb keeps only in-frame clonotypes and omits some of them. Among 95,000 to 120,000 clones, around 90% were seen once, and the ten largest hold 0.3% to 0.4%. Sample: CD4+ T cells from blood, taken before the transplant. All receptors derive from a human donor who received a combined kidney and bone marrow transplant.

This rearrangement joins TRBV7-9 to TRBJ2-5, with D possibly being TRBD2 (5 bases). The germline gives CDR1 SEHNR, CDR2 FQNEAQ (reference sequence). Deletions cut 4 bases from V and 5 bases from J, with 23 bases between. CDR3 length: 17 residues. The CDR3 is CASSSLPTISSVETQYF. The DNA for the CDR3 is TGTGCCAGCAGCTCATTACCGACTATATCCTCCGTCGAGACCCAGTACTTC.

V usage is TRBV5-1 and J usage is TRBJ1-1; perhaps TRBD1 as D (5 bases). The CDR3 is made up of 13 amino acids. Between the trimmed V and J ends, which lost 2 bases and 3 bases, there was a span of 8 bases. Germline values: CDR1 SGHRS, CDR2 YFSETQ. In DNA, the CDR3 is TGCGCCAGCAGCTTCAGGGTGGACACTGAAGCTTTCTTT. This gives the protein CASSFRVDTEAFF.

This clone was counted once. The chain couples TRBV7-2 to TRBJ1-1; maybe TRBD1 (6 bases). Germline CDR1 reads SGHTA; CDR2 reads FQGNSA. V lost 5 bases and J lost 1, with 14 bases in between. The CDR3 sequence is 15 residues long. The CDR3 is CASSLLGTPNTEAFF. The CDR3 nucleotides are TGTGCCAGCAGCCTCCTAGGGACACCGAACACTGAAGCTTTCTTT.

The J gene is TRBJ2-1, the V gene TRBV7-6; D gene ambiguous. From germline, CDR1 is SGHVS and CDR2 FNYEAQ. The CDR3 contains 15 residues. V shed 5 bases and J shed 4 bases, with 15 bases lying between them. CDR3: CASSNLGSKYNEQFF. CDR3 bases: TGTGCCAGCAGCAATCTCGGGTCGAAGTACAATGAGCAGTTCTTC.

This clone was picked up one time. The CDR3 is CASSDDRGPEKLFF. CDR3 in DNA: TGTGCCAGCAGTGACGACAGGGGGCCTGAAAAACTGTTTTTT. The chain recombines TRBV2 with TRBJ1-4, with 10 bases aligning to TRBD1. The CDR3 consists of 14 residues. V lost 3 bases, J lost 7 bases, and 2 bases stayed unmatched. Germline V gives CDR1 SNHLY, CDR2 FYNNEI.

This sequence joins TRBV5-1 and TRBJ2-7; the match to TRBD1 covers 7 bases. V shed 7 bases and J 5 bases; nucleotides not matched to a gene: 12. This CDR3 spans 14 amino acids. Germline CDR1 SGHRS, CDR2 YFSETQ. The CDR3 reads CASSRDSTSHEQYF. The DNA of the CDR3 is TGCGCCAGCTCCCGGGACAGCACCAGCCACGAGCAGTACTTC.

The chain carries TRBV7-2 and TRBJ2-1, with TRBD2 as a possible D gene (5 bases). The CDR3 sequence is 16 residues long. V was shortened by 4 bases and J by 4 bases, with 17 bases between the two germline ends. CDR1 is SGHTA, CDR2 FQGNSA, per germline. CDR3 in DNA: TGTGCCAGCAGCTACGGAGCGGAGCGGTTTTACAATGAGCAGTTCTTC. Translating it yields CASSYGAERFYNEQFF.

This chain links TRBV5-1 with TRBJ1-1; D ambiguous. Germline CDR1 reads SGHRS; CDR2 reads YFSETQ. Between the trimmed V and J ends, which lost 0 bases and 4 bases, there was a span of 7 bases. This CDR3 region has 13 residues. The DNA of the CDR3 is TGCGCCAGCAGCTTGGGCGGTTTCACTGAAGCTTTCTTT. This gives the protein CASSLGGFTEAFF.

The J gene is TRBJ2-2, the V gene TRBV11-2; D might be TRBD1 (5 bases). Germline CDR1 and CDR2: SGHAT and FQNNGV. Trimming removed 1 base at V and 4 bases at J, with 10 bases between. The CDR3 consists of 15 residues. For the CDR3, the DNA is TGTGCCAGCAGCTTAGGGGGCGCCGTCACCGGGGAGCTGTTTTTT. Its protein is CASSLGGAVTGELFF.

DNA of the CDR3: TGTGCCAGCAGCCCAGACGTGAGGGCCTTCGCTGGGGACAATGAGCAGTTCTTC. Its translation is CASSPDVRAFAGDNEQFF. The chain joins TRBV9 to TRBJ2-1; possible D gene TRBD2, 5 bases. The CDR3 length is 18 residues. Germline V gives CDR1 SGDLS, CDR2 YYNGEE. Trimming took off 4 bases at V and 5 bases at J, with 25 bases between the two ends.